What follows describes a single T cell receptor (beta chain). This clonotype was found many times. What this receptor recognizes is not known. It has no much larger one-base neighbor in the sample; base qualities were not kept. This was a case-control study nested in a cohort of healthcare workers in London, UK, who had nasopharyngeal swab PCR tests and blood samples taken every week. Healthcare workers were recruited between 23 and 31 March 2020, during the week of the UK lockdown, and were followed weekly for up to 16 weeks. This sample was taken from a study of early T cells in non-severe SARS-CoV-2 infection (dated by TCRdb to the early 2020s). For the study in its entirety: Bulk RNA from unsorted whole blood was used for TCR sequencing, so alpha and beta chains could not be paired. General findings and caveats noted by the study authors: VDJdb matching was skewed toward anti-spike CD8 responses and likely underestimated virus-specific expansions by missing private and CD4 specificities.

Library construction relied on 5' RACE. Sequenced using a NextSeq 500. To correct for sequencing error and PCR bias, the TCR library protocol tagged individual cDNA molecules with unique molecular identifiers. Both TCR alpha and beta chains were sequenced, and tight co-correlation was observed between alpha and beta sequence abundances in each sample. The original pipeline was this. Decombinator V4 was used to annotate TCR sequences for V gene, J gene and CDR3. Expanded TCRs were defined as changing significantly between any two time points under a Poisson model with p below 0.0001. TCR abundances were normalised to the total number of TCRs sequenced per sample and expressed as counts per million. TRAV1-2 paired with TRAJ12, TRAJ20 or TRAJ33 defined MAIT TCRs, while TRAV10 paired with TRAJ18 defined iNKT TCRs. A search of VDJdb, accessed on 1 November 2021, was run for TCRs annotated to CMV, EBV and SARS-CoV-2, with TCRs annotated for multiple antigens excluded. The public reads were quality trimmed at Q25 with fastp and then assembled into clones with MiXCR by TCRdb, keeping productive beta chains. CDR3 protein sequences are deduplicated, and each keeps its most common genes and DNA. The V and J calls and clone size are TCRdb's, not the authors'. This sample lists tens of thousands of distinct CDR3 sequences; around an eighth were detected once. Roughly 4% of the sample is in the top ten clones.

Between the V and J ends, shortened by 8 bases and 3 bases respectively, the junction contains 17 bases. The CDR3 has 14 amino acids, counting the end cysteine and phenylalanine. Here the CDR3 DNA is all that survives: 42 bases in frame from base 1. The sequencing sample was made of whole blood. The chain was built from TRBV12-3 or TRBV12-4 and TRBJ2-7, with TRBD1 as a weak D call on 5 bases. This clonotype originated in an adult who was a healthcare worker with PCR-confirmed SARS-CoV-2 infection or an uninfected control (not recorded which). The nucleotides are TGTGCCAGCTCAATCGGCCCTCAGGGCTACGAGCAGTACTTC. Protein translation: CASSIGPQGYEQYF.